This section outlines one T cell receptor beta chain sequence together with its context. No antigen is known for it. The data were taken from a study of OX40 agonist ivuxolimab in advanced cancers. Study results and caveats: On average, CD8+ T cells showed a greater number of expanded clones than CD4+.

The CDR3 spans 14 residues. CDR1 and CDR2 from the germline V gene are SGHTS and YDEGEE. V was clipped by 0 bases and J by 4 bases, with 9 bases between them. Generated by immunoSEQ multiplex PCR, the TCRdb table keeps only in-frame clones and is missing some. The sample has 98,000 or so clones, roughly 95% seen once. The chain employs TRBV5-8 and TRBJ2-3; no firm D call. This specimen consisted of CD4+ or CD8+ T cells sorted from blood, obtained in a trial of the OX40 agonist ivuxolimab. The receptor was derived from an adult with an advanced solid tumor such as melanoma, head and neck, liver or kidney cancer. In DNA form, the CDR3 reads TGTGCCAGCAGCTTGGGGGTCTATTCAGATACGCAGTATTTT. It encodes CASSLGVYSDTQYF.